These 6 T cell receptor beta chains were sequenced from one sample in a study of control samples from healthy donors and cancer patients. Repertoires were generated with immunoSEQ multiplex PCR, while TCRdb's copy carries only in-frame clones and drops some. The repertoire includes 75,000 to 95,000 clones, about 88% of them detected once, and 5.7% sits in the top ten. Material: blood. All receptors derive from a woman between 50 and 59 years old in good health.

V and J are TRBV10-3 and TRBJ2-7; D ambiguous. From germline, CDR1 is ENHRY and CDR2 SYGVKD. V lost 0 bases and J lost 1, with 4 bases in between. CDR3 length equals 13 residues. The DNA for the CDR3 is TGTGCCATCAGTGAGTCAGGATCCTACGAGCAGTACTTC. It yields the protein CAISESGSYEQYF.

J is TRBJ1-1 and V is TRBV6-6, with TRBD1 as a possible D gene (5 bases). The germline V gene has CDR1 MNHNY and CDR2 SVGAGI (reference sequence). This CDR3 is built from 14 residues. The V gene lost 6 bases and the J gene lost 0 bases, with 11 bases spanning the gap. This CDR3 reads CASSAGPMNTEAFF. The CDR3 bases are TGTGCCAGCAGCGCAGGGCCCATGAACACTGAAGCTTTCTTT.

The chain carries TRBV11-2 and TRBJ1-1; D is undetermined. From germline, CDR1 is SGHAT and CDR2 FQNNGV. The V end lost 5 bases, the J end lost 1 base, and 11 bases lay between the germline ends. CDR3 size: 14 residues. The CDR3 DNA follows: TGTGCCAGCAGCACCGGAGGGTGGAACACTGAAGCTTTCTTT. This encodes CASSTGGWNTEAFF.

The chain's CDR3 is CASSQVGRGGPRGTGELFF. The CDR3 bases are TGTGCCAGCAGCCAAGTGGGTAGGGGGGGCCCACGGGGCACCGGGGAGCTGTTTTTT. The rearrangement links TRBV4-2 to TRBJ2-2, with D perhaps TRBD2 (7 bases). Germline V CDR1 and CDR2: LGHNA, YNFKEQ. This CDR3 spans 19 amino acids. The V end was cut by 1 base, the J end by 4 bases, with 22 bases between.

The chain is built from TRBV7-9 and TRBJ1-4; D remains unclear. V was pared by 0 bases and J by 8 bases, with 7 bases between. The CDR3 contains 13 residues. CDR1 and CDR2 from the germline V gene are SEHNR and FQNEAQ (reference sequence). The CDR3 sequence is CASSLAGWEKLFF. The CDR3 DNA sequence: TGTGCCAGCAGCTTAGCGGGTTGGGAAAAACTGTTTTTT.

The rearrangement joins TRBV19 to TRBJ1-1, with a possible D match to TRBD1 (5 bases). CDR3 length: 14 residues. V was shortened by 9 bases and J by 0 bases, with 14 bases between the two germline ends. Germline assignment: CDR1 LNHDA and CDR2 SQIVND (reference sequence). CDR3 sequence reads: CASQDRIMNTEAFF. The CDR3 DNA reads TGTGCCAGCCAAGACAGAATAATGAACACTGAAGCTTTCTTT.